These 30 T cell receptor beta chains were sequenced from one sample in a study of cytomegalovirus exposure and HLA in healthy donors. TCRdb keeps only in-frame clones here, not all; method: immunoSEQ multiplex PCR. The sample has 95,000 to 150,000 clones, around 87% seen once. The material sequenced was PBMCs. All receptors derive from a woman under 30 in good health and CMV-seropositive.

The chain uses TRBV7-8 and TRBJ1-2; 9 bases map to TRBD1. Trimming at V came to 1 base and at J to 7 bases, leaving 7 bases not matched to a gene. The CDR3 extends over 15 amino acids. Germline CDR1 is SGHVS and CDR2 is FQNEAQ. CDR3 in amino acids: CASSLGWDRVRGYTF. For the CDR3, the DNA is TGTGCCAGCAGCTTAGGCTGGGACAGGGTGCGTGGCTACACCTTC.

The chain combines TRBV6-1 with TRBJ1-2, with D perhaps matching TRBD1 (6 bases). Per germline, CDR1 MNHNS and CDR2 SASEGT. This CDR3 contains 15 residues. Trimming pared 4 bases from V and 0 bases from J, leaving 12 bases between. Written as DNA, the CDR3 is TGTGCCAGCAGTGCCGGGACAAAAGCTAACTATGGCTACACCTTC. It specifies CASSAGTKANYGYTF.

The chain carries TRBV4-2 and TRBJ2-2, with no clear D. The germline V gene encodes CDR1 LGHNA and CDR2 YNFKEQ. This CDR3 comprises 14 residues. Trimming shortened V by 1 base and J by 4 bases, and 7 bases separated the two germline ends. This chain's CDR3 is CASSQASATGELFF. CDR3 sequence (DNA): TGTGCCAGCAGCCAAGCCAGCGCCACCGGGGAGCTGTTTTTT.

This chain connects TRBV28 to TRBJ1-2; 12 nucleotides match TRBD1. Unmatched junction bases numbered 6, after V lost 4 bases and J lost 3 bases. The CDR3 runs to 16 residues. Germline V gene lookup returns CDR1 MDHEN and CDR2 SYDVKM. DNA for the CDR3: TGTGCCAGCAGTTCTCCGGGACAGGGGGCGGACTATGGCTACACCTTC. Residues: CASSSPGQGADYGYTF.

V usage is TRBV7-9 and J usage is TRBJ1-2; D call uncertain. The germline V and J ends were trimmed by 5 bases and 4 bases, with 17 bases remaining between them. The CDR3 length is 15 residues. Germline CDR1 reads SEHNR; CDR2 reads FQNEAQ (reference sequence). CDR3 bases: TGTGCCAGCAGCCCCTCTGTCGGGAGAGGCTATGGCTACACCTTC. Its translation is CASSPSVGRGYGYTF.

The V call is TRBV5-1, the J call TRBJ1-6; TRBD1 is a possible D gene (5 bases). The CDR3 totals 15 residues. Deletions cut 7 bases from V and 6 bases from J, with 17 bases between. Germline CDR1 reads SGHRS; CDR2 reads YFSETQ. This chain's CDR3 is CASAEGVQSNSPLHF. CDR3 DNA: TGCGCCAGCGCCGAAGGGGTCCAATCTAATTCACCCCTCCACTTT.

The chain recombines TRBV6-6 with TRBJ2-7; TRBD1 matches at 7 bases. The CDR3 runs to 13 residues. Germline V gene lookup returns CDR1 MNHNY and CDR2 SVGAGI (reference sequence). Germline trimming cut 6 bases from V and 7 bases from J; bases unmatched to any gene: 9. The CDR3 DNA reads as TGTGCCAGCAGCCCCTTCGCGGACAGGGAGCAGTACTTC. The encoded protein is CASSPFADREQYF.

V and J are TRBV9 and TRBJ2-7; 8 bases agree with TRBD1. CDR1 and CDR2 from the germline V gene are SGDLS and YYNGEE. J gave up 3 bases and V 3 bases, and 2 bases lay outside the gene matches. The CDR3 is 13 residues long. The CDR3 coding sequence is TGTGCCAGCAGCGAAGGACAGGGCTACGAGCAGTACTTC. As protein: CASSEGQGYEQYF.

The CDR3, as DNA: TGCGCCAGCAGCTTAACAGGGGACTATGGCTACACCTTC. It codes for CASSLTGDYGYTF. The chain is built from TRBV5-1 and TRBJ1-2; 7 nucleotides line up with TRBD1. Germline assignment: CDR1 SGHRS and CDR2 YFSETQ. The V and J ends lost 2 bases and 3 bases, in that order; junction bases with no gene match: 1. The CDR3 sequence is 13 residues long. Combining the CDR3 with reference TRBV5-1 and TRBJ1-2 gives the whole variable domain KAGVTQTPRYLIKTRGQQVTLSCSPISGHRSVSWYQQTPGQGLQFLFEYFSETQRNKGNFPGRFSGRQFSNSRSEMNVSTLELGDSALYLCASSLTGDYGYTFGSGTRLTVV.

This rearrangement joins TRBV6-4 to TRBJ2-3; 12 bases are shared with TRBD2. V shed 5 bases and J 6 bases; nucleotides not matched to a gene: 6. The length of the CDR3 is 15 residues. The germline V gene has CDR1 MRHNA and CDR2 SNTAGT. The CDR3 sequence: CASSPLAGGADTQYF. CDR3 sequence (DNA): TGTGCCAGCAGTCCTCTAGCGGGGGGGGCCGATACGCAGTATTTT.

The chain employs TRBV6-1 and TRBJ2-1; 8 positions agree with TRBD1. Germline V gene data show CDR1 as MNHNS and CDR2 as SASEGT. This CDR3 is built from 12 residues. Trimming removed 6 bases from V and 15 bases from J; junction bases left unmatched: 10. CDR3 DNA: TGTGCCAGCAGCGCCATGGACAGGGTGGGGTTCTTC. Amino acid sequence: CASSAMDRVGFF.

V gene TRBV25-1 combines with J gene TRBJ1-1; D remains unclear. The CDR3 extends over 14 amino acids. From germline, CDR1 is MGHDK and CDR2 SYGVNS. V was clipped by 4 bases and J by 0 bases, with 9 bases between them. The CDR3, as DNA: TGTGCCAGCAGTGGAAGAGCCTTGAACACTGAAGCTTTCTTT. Residues: CASSGRALNTEAFF.

The chain combines TRBV5-6 with TRBJ2-6; perhaps TRBD2 as D (5 bases). V dropped 7 bases and J dropped 0 bases, with 14 bases sitting between them. The CDR3 totals 16 residues. Germline CDR1 is SGHDT and CDR2 is YYEEEE. For the CDR3, the DNA is TGTGCCAGCGCCTCGCGCGCGGGCTCTGGGGCCAACGTCCTGACTTTC. It codes for CASASRAGSGANVLTF.

V is TRBV10-2 and J is TRBJ2-7; TRBD2 matches at 9 bases. The CDR3 loop spans 14 amino acids. V was pared by 10 bases and J by 5 bases, with 12 bases of the junction left unmatched. CDR1 is WSHSY, CDR2 SAAADI, per germline. The CDR3 here is CATTRGLAFDEQYF. The CDR3 DNA reads TGCGCCACCACCCGGGGACTAGCATTTGACGAGCAGTACTTC.

The chain has TRBV5-1 and TRBJ1-3; D not resolved. The V end was cut by 2 bases, the J end by 0 bases, with 9 bases between. The CDR3 has 15 amino acids. Germline CDR1 and CDR2: SGHRS and YFSETQ. In DNA, the CDR3 is TGCGCCAGCAGCTTTGTGGGCGACTCTGGAAACACCATATATTTT. It encodes CASSFVGDSGNTIYF.

The chain links TRBV2 to TRBJ1-6; 7 bases align to TRBD1. V trimming: 6 bases; J trimming: 5 bases; junction bases outside the gene matches: 7. The CDR3 is 15 residues long. Germline loops: CDR1 SNHLY, CDR2 FYNNEI. CDR3 DNA sequence: TGTGCCAGCAGACTACAGGGGAACAATAATTCACCCCTCCACTTT. Protein product: CASRLQGNNNSPLHF.

The V call is TRBV9, the J call TRBJ1-3; TRBD1 agrees at 7 bases. CDR1 SGDLS and CDR2 YYNGEE come from the germline V gene. The CDR3 totals 17 residues. The J segment lost 0 bases and the V segment lost 3 bases, leaving 9 bases of the junction unmatched. CDR3 nucleotide sequence: TGTGCCAGCAGCGCAAGACAGGGTTGGAGCTCTGGAAACACCATATATTTT. Its protein is CASSARQGWSSGNTIYF.

The chain employs TRBV11-3 and TRBJ2-1, with 8 bases identical to TRBD2. Germline V gene data show CDR1 as SGHNT and CDR2 as YENEEA. This CDR3 comprises 15 residues. After removal of 7 bases from V and 5 bases from J, the junction contained 10 bases not matched to a gene. CDR3 bases: TGTGCCAGCATCGGAAGCGGGGGTGCTGACAATGAGCAGTTCTTC. This encodes CASIGSGGADNEQFF.

The rearrangement joins TRBV19 to TRBJ1-2; D may be TRBD1 (6 bases). There are 13 residues in the CDR3. The V gene's germline CDR1 is LNHDA and CDR2 SQIVND (reference sequence). V was trimmed by 3 bases and J by 4 bases, leaving 9 bases between them. CDR3 amino acids: CASSIGGRYGYTF. CDR3 DNA: TGTGCCAGTAGTATTGGGGGCCGCTATGGCTACACCTTC.

The CDR3 DNA sequence: TGCAGTGCTAAAGCATTCAATGAGCAGTTCTTC. It translates to CSAKAFNEQFF. The chain couples TRBV20-1 to TRBJ2-1; D is unclear. Between the trimmed V and J ends, which lost 4 bases and 6 bases, there was a span of 7 bases. The CDR3 consists of 11 residues. Germline loops: CDR1 DFQATT, CDR2 SNEGSKA (reference sequence).

V is TRBV2 and J is TRBJ1-2, with a possible D match to TRBD1 (6 bases). Germline V gene sequence: CDR1 SNHLY, CDR2 FYNNEI. The CDR3 has 15 residues. Deletions cut 8 bases from V and 4 bases from J, with 20 bases between. In nucleotides, the CDR3 is TGTGCCAGCCGATCAGGGCAGGGGCTGAGCTATGGCTACACCTTC. Residues: CASRSGQGLSYGYTF.

This chain joins TRBV6-6 and TRBJ2-1; tentative D call: TRBD1 (6 bases). Deletions cut 0 bases from V and 9 bases from J, with 12 bases between. This CDR3 contains 14 residues. Germline lookup yields CDR1 MNHNY and CDR2 SVGAGI (reference sequence). CDR3 nucleotide sequence: TGTGCCAGCAGTTACTCATGGGGGCTCAGTGAGCAGTTCTTC. Its translation is CASSYSWGLSEQFF.

The chain has TRBV15 and TRBJ2-1, with 7 bases matching TRBD1. There are 15 residues in the CDR3. The V segment lost 4 bases and the J segment 6 bases; nucleotides outside the gene matches: 9. CDR1 is LNHNV, CDR2 YYDKDF, per germline (reference sequence). CDR3 bases: TGTGCCACCAGCACCGACAGGGTTTCGAGCAATGAGCAGTTCTTC. Its protein is CATSTDRVSSNEQFF.

The V call is TRBV18, the J call TRBJ1-6; D is unclear. This CDR3 region has 15 residues. CDR1 KGHSH and CDR2 LQKENI come from the germline V gene. The V end was cut by 1 base, the J end by 0 bases, with 4 bases between. The CDR3 spells CASSPRSSYNSPLHF. CDR3 DNA: TGTGCCAGCTCACCACGGAGCTCCTATAATTCACCCCTCCACTTT.

V and J are TRBV4-1 and TRBJ1-2; 7 nucleotides line up with TRBD1. Losses at the gene ends were 6 bases for V and 2 bases for J; bases not matched to a gene: 9. CDR1 and CDR2 from the germline V gene are MGHRA and YSYEKL. This CDR3 has 15 residues. DNA for the CDR3: TGCGCCAGCAGACAGAGACAGGGAGCAAACTATGGCTACACCTTC. This codes for CASRQRQGANYGYTF.

This chain connects TRBV10-3 to TRBJ2-3; D is possibly TRBD2 (6 bases). The CDR3 contains 13 residues. In germline, CDR1 is ENHRY, CDR2 SYGVKD. V was shortened by 6 bases and J by 6 bases, with 13 bases between the two germline ends. The CDR3 sequence is CAIRTELADTQYF. In nucleotides, the CDR3 is TGTGCCATCAGAACCGAGCTAGCGGATACGCAGTATTTT.

The V gene is TRBV7-6, the J gene TRBJ2-7; tentative D call: TRBD1 (5 bases). Germline CDR1 is SGHVS and CDR2 is FNYEAQ. This CDR3 has 17 residues. Trimming took off 0 bases at V and 6 bases at J, with 21 bases between the two ends. The CDR3 reads CASSLAGSGHLSSEQYF. CDR3 DNA: TGTGCCAGCAGCTTAGCGGGGTCTGGACATCTCAGCTCCGAGCAGTACTTC. Full variable domain (outside the CDR3, taken from reference TRBV7-6 and TRBJ2-7): GAGVSQSPRYKVTKRGQDVALRCDPISGHVSLYWYRQALGQGPEFLTYFNYEAQQDKSGLPNDRFSAERPEGSISTLTIQRTEQRDSAMYRCASSLAGSGHLSSEQYFGPGTRLTVT.

V usage is TRBV5-1 and J usage is TRBJ1-2; TRBD1 aligns across 8 bases. In germline, CDR1 is SGHRS, CDR2 YFSETQ. The CDR3 consists of 13 residues. The V segment lost 4 bases and the J segment 8 bases; nucleotides outside the gene matches: 7. The CDR3 protein is CASSPAGGRGYTF. The DNA for the CDR3 is TGCGCCAGCAGCCCGGCAGGGGGCAGAGGCTACACCTTC. Filled out from reference TRBV5-1 and TRBJ1-2, the complete variable domain reads KAGVTQTPRYLIKTRGQQVTLSCSPISGHRSVSWYQQTPGQGLQFLFEYFSETQRNKGNFPGRFSGRQFSNSRSEMNVSTLELGDSALYLCASSPAGGRGYTFGSGTRLTVV.

The gene calls are TRBV5-4 and TRBJ2-2; TRBD1 matches 7 bases. Germline V gene lookup returns CDR1 SGHNT and CDR2 YYREEE (reference sequence). This CDR3 has 16 residues. V shed 4 bases and J 4 bases; nucleotides not matched to a gene: 10. CDR3 region: CASSAKAGGFTGELFF. In DNA, the CDR3 is TGTGCCAGCAGCGCAAAGGCAGGGGGTTTCACCGGGGAGCTGTTTTTT.

Only one count was recorded for this clone. The gene calls are TRBV5-4 and TRBJ2-5; D may be TRBD2 (5 bases). Deletions cut 2 bases from V and 3 bases from J, with 17 bases between. Germline lookup yields CDR1 SGHNT and CDR2 YYREEE (reference sequence). This CDR3 has 16 amino acids. For the CDR3, the DNA is TGTGCCAGCAGCTTCCAAGGGTGGGGAGTTGAAGAGACCCAGTACTTC. It yields the protein CASSFQGWGVEETQYF.